This T cell receptor beta chain was documented in a study of beta chain features in type 1 diabetes (dated by TCRdb to 2016 to 2019). For the study in its entirety: Mean age, gender distribution, total cell number and subset yield did not differ between patients and healthy donors. Naive and central memory subsets were obtained from all 30 or so donors, but regulatory and stem cell-like memory subsets were isolated from only 8 patients and roughly eight healthy donors. In the study, recently diagnosed type 1 diabetes patients and matched healthy donors were compared on the TCRB repertoires of their sorted circulating CD4+ T cell subsets. A total of around 110,000,000 sorted cells were examined across all samples, and RNA yield correlated strongly with the number of cells per subset. Study-wide conclusions, independent of this receptor: Naive, central memory and regulatory TCRB repertoires appeared more similar among patients than among healthy donors. Because small numbers of individuals were included in the HLA sub-analyses, any influence of HLA type on TCRB rearrangement was left unresolved. Shorter templates might have been favored by PCR, but patient and control samples were amplified and corrected together, so both groups would have been affected equally by any skew. At VDJ recombination sites, patients with type 1 diabetes made fewer insertions and deleted more nucleotides, a pattern implying thymic rearrangement abnormalities. Type 1 diabetes patients showed a moderate but significant shortening of TCRB CDR3 length in all four CD4+ subsets. Because cDNA was sequenced instead of genomic DNA, highly expressing activated cells could be over-represented, though the groups showed no difference in activation or CD3 levels.

Each donor gave one peripheral blood draw, averaging approximately 110 mL, which was collected into heparinised tubes. A BD FACSAria II was used to sort naive, central memory, regulatory and stem cell-like memory CD4+ T cells with a panel that included CD45RO, CCR7, CD25, CD127, CD95 and CD27. A purity above 98% was achieved for all sorted populations. Right away, PBMCs were isolated by Lymphoprep density gradient centrifugation and were stained directly, with no culture step. So that batch effects would be minimized, each experiment stained and sorted samples in pairs, pairing one healthy donor with one patient. The entire isolated RNA was reverse transcribed using the High Capacity cDNA Reverse Transcription Kit, and thus expressed TCRB transcripts were sequenced. Deep immunoSEQ sequencing was applied to naive, central memory and regulatory T cell samples, giving an average of about 3.57 million total reads per sample. After sorted cells were lysed in RLT buffer, RNA was extracted with DNase-treated RNeasy Micro or Mini kits, with the choice depending on cell number. To prevent cross-contamination, every cell subset was processed on its own, while patient and healthy donor samples were processed together. The immunoSEQ multiplex PCR was used to amplify TCRB sequences from cDNA, yielding 87-bp fragments that span the CDR3 region. Sequencing of the amplicons was done on the Illumina HiSeq platform. In the authors' own workflow: PCR bias was computationally corrected using synthetic template baselines, reads within Hamming distance 2 were collapsed, and singletons that could not be merged were discarded. Reads were aligned against IMGT so that V, D and J genes, CDR3 length and insertions or deletions at six rearrangement sites could be assigned. Within each subset, clonotype counts were normalized to the number of sorted cells before true diversity and Gini coefficients were calculated with the tcR R package. Repertoire sharing was quantified using the overlap coefficient calculated on TCRB nucleotide sequences. Out-of-frame TCRB sequences from naive cells were analyzed to stand in for the pre-selection repertoire. This is the immuneACCESS table as TCRdb keeps it, with only in-frame sequences that have V and J called. A part of the clones is gone; compared with another copy, unresolved V genes explain less than half, and the rest is unexplained. V and J calls and clone size are copied from that table; D and trimming were computed from the DNA. The sample table holds hundreds of thousands of clones, of which 13% were seen once. The ten top clones hold around 0.022% of the sample.

The table lists this clone with a few counts. It lacks a known antigen. Nothing much larger sits one base from this clone, and base qualities are not available. The sample consisted of naive CD4+ T cells from blood. Sample cell subset or site, as interpreted from the label and publication: true naive CD4+ T cells. This receptor was taken from a man aged 18 to 30 with type 1 diabetes.

The nucleotides read TGTGCCTGGAGTGCAGGGAATAGCAATCAGCCCCAGCATTTT. Translation gives CAWSAGNSNQPQHF. Rearrangement joined TRBV30 to TRBJ1-5; the best D guess is TRBD1, with 5 bases matching. Inclusive of the bounding cysteine and phenylalanine, the CDR3 is 14 residues long. This entry keeps only the CDR3 DNA: 42 bases, framed from base 1. V and J lose 1 base and 0 bases, and a span of 7 bases separates them. The germline V gene (reference sequence) sets CDR1 to GTSNPN and CDR2 to SVGIG.